These 26 T cell receptor beta chains were sequenced from one sample in a study of beta chain features in type 1 diabetes (dated by TCRdb to 2016 to 2019). Libraries were constructed by the immunoSEQ multiplex PCR assay. The entire amount of isolated RNA was reverse transcribed using the High Capacity cDNA Reverse Transcription Kit, so the sequenced TCRB transcripts were expressed ones. TCRdb re-hosts the immuneACCESS table, in-frame sequences only. Its copies lack some clones; in the studies checked, an unresolved V gene accounts for under half of them, and the cause for the rest is not known. The sample table lists some 230,000 clones, around 10% of them with a count of one. The ten top clones hold just under 0.035% of the sample. Sequencing input: naive CD4+ T cells from blood. The sample's cell subset or site, from its label and the paper: true naive CD4+ T cells. The receptor source for this set is a woman younger than 35 in good health.

This chain joins TRBV7-2 and TRBJ2-1, with no clear D. V lost 2 bases and J lost 5, with 10 bases in between. The CDR3 has 14 amino acids. The germline V gene encodes CDR1 SGHTA and CDR2 FQGNSA. Here the CDR3 DNA reads TGTGCCAGCAGCTTAATCGGTTCGAACAATGAGCAGTTCTTC. Its translation: CASSLIGSNNEQFF.

This chain connects TRBV5-4 to TRBJ2-1; D is possibly TRBD1 (6 bases). Germline V gives CDR1 SGHNT, CDR2 YYREEE (reference sequence). Trimming took 4 bases from V and 6 from J, leaving 14 bases between them. This CDR3 contains 14 residues. The CDR3 here is CASSIQGPVNEQFF. In DNA, the CDR3 is TGTGCCAGCAGCATACAGGGTCCGGTCAATGAGCAGTTCTTC.

This clone has a handful of counts. The chain has TRBV2 and TRBJ2-5; weak D call: TRBD1 (5 bases). The CDR3 has 13 amino acids. V was clipped by 3 bases and J by 7 bases, with 12 bases between them. CDR1 is SNHLY, CDR2 FYNNEI, per germline. In DNA, the CDR3 is TGTGCCAGCAGTGACTCGCCTAGGGGGACCCAGTACTTC. Amino acids: CASSDSPRGTQYF.

The V gene is TRBV6-6, the J gene TRBJ2-7; 12 bases align to TRBD2. This CDR3 comprises 15 residues. The germline V gene has CDR1 MNHNY and CDR2 SVGAGI (reference sequence). Losses at the gene ends were 8 bases for V and 3 bases for J; bases not matched to a gene: 8. CDR3: CASGTSGLRGYEQYF. For the CDR3, the DNA is TGTGCCAGCGGGACTAGCGGGTTAAGAGGCTACGAGCAGTACTTC.

In its sample, this clone was seen a few times. J is TRBJ2-3 and V is TRBV30, with 12 nucleotides matching TRBD2. V gave up 4 bases and J gave up 5 bases; unmatched junction bases: 4. The germline V gene encodes CDR1 GTSNPN and CDR2 SVGIG (reference sequence). The CDR3 runs to 14 residues. The CDR3 is CAWTLLAGGDTQYF. In DNA form, the CDR3 reads TGTGCCTGGACCCTACTAGCGGGGGGAGATACGCAGTATTTT. The entire variable domain, with the rest obtained from reference TRBV30 and TRBJ2-3, is as follows: SQTIHQWPATLVQPVGSPLSLECTVEGTSNPNLYWYRQAAGRGLQLLFYSVGIGQISSEVPQNLSASRPQDRQFILSSKKLLLSDSGFYLCAWTLLAGGDTQYFGPGTRLTVL.

Remarks on this clone: Other nucleotide sequences from this sample produce the same CDR3. V and J are TRBV6-5 and TRBJ2-1; a weak D match, TRBD1 (5 bases). This CDR3 comprises 15 residues. Trimming cost V 0 bases and J 6 bases, with 12 bases left between them. CDR1 and CDR2 (germline): MNHEY, SVGAGI. CDR3 loop: CASSYSRGQGNEQFF. CDR3 DNA sequence: TGTGCCAGCAGTTACTCGAGAGGCCAGGGCAATGAGCAGTTCTTC.

This sequence joins TRBV6-6 and TRBJ2-7; 8 bases match TRBD1. The CDR3 runs to 15 residues. Trimming at V came to 4 bases and at J to 3 bases, leaving 8 bases not matched to a gene. Germline lookup yields CDR1 MNHNY and CDR2 SVGAGI (reference sequence). CDR3 nucleotides: TGTGCCAGCAGTTGGACAGGGAAGGGGGACTACGAGCAGTACTTC. Amino acid sequence: CASSWTGKGDYEQYF.

A few counts support this clone. J is TRBJ1-2 and V is TRBV25-1; 10 bases map to TRBD1. The V segment lost 2 bases and the J segment 4 bases; nucleotides outside the gene matches: 7. Germline CDR1 is MGHDK and CDR2 is SYGVNS. This CDR3 is built from 16 residues. Here the CDR3 DNA reads TGTGCCAGCAGTGAACCGGGACAGGGGTCCTCCTATGGCTACACCTTC. Amino acids: CASSEPGQGSSYGYTF.

This clone was seen many times. The chain combines TRBV21-1 with TRBJ1-2; TRBD1 is the table's D call, not checked against the DNA. TRBV21-1 is a pseudogene locus. The CDR3 is made up of 13 amino acids. Written as DNA, the CDR3 is TGTGCCAGCAGCTACCGGGACAGGGATGGCTACACCTTC. Its protein is CASSYRDRDGYTF.

The rearrangement links TRBV5-1 to TRBJ2-1; 8 bases match TRBD1. The length of the CDR3 is 15 residues. Looked up from germline, CDR1 is SGHRS and CDR2 is YFSETQ. V dropped 2 bases and J dropped 8; count of bases not matched to a gene: 9. DNA for the CDR3: TGCGCCAGCAGCTTACAGGGGGGCGGGATGGATGAGCAGTTCTTC. It is translated as CASSLQGGGMDEQFF.

A few counts support this clone. The chain carries TRBV6-1 and TRBJ2-2; no firm D call. Germline CDR1 reads MNHNS; CDR2 reads SASEGT. This CDR3 has 15 amino acids. V dropped 4 bases and J dropped 4 bases, with 13 bases sitting between them. The DNA of the CDR3 is TGTGCCAGCAGTGCGAGGTCCGCTGGCACCGGGGAGCTGTTTTTT. Encoded protein: CASSARSAGTGELFF.

This clone was seen a handful of times. V gene TRBV6-1 combines with J gene TRBJ1-3; D gene uncertain. Germline CDR1 and CDR2: MNHNS and SASEGT. The CDR3 is 16 residues long. Deletions cut 1 base from V and 0 bases from J, with 10 bases between. CDR3 region: CASSEEQSYSGNTIYF. The CDR3 nucleotides read TGTGCCAGCAGTGAAGAACAGTCGTACTCTGGAAACACCATATATTTT.

This clone has a handful of counts. This sequence joins TRBV28 and TRBJ1-1, with D possibly being TRBD1 (5 bases). The CDR3 is 15 amino acids. The ends were cut back, 6 bases at V and 1 base at J, with 15 bases in the middle. Germline V CDR1 and CDR2: MDHEN, SYDVKM. The CDR3 region has the DNA TGTGCCAGCAGAGGGCAGGGAAGGCGGAACACTGAAGCTTTCTTT. It encodes CASRGQGRRNTEAFF.

DNA for the CDR3: TGTGCCTGGAGTGTACAAGCGGGGGGGCAAGATACGCAGTATTTT. This gives the protein CAWSVQAGGQDTQYF. The chain combines TRBV30 with TRBJ2-3; 10 positions agree with TRBD2. The CDR3 contains 15 residues. Germline V lookup: CDR1 GTSNPN, CDR2 SVGIG (reference sequence). Trimming at V came to 0 bases and at J to 5 bases, leaving 5 bases not matched to a gene.

The chain recombines TRBV7-2 with TRBJ1-1; maybe TRBD1 (5 bases). Germline CDR1 SGHTA, CDR2 FQGNSA. The CDR3 consists of 15 residues. Deletions cut 4 bases from V and 5 bases from J, with 17 bases between. CDR3: CASSSRLQVRTEAFF. CDR3 sequence (DNA): TGTGCCAGCAGCTCCCGTTTACAGGTGAGGACTGAAGCTTTCTTT.

This clone was seen a few times. The V and J genes are TRBV5-4 and TRBJ2-2; TRBD1 is a possible D gene (5 bases). The V end was cut by 3 bases, the J end by 4 bases, with 13 bases between. CDR3 size: 15 residues. The V gene's germline CDR1 is SGHNT and CDR2 YYREEE (reference sequence). CDR3 sequence reads: CASSSAAGPTGELFF. The CDR3 region has the DNA TGTGCCAGCAGCTCCGCGGCAGGGCCCACCGGGGAGCTGTTTTTT.

The CDR3 sequence: CASSPLRSGEAGELFF. CDR3 sequence (DNA): TGTGCCAGCTCACCACTGAGATCTGGGGAGGCCGGGGAGCTGTTTTTT. The chain links TRBV18 to TRBJ2-2; possible D gene TRBD2, 6 bases. Germline CDR1 reads KGHSH; CDR2 reads LQKENI. Trimming pared 1 base from V and 6 bases from J, leaving 15 bases between. The CDR3 is made up of 16 amino acids. The complete variable domain, with remaining parts taken from reference TRBV18 and TRBJ2-2, reads NAGVMQNPRHLVRRRGQEARLRCSPMKGHSHVYWYRQLPEEGLKFMVYLQKENIIDESGMPKERFSAEFPKEGPSILRIQQVVRGDSAAYFCASSPLRSGEAGELFFGEGSRLTVL.

This clone was observed a few times. The V gene is TRBV12-5, the J gene TRBJ1-4, with D unclear. CDR3 length equals 11 residues. Germline-derived CDR1 and CDR2 are LGHNT and FRNRAP. Trimming left V 4 bases short and J 7 bases short, with 4 bases between. CDR3 sequence reads: CASGSLEKLFF. CDR3 DNA: TGTGCTAGTGGTTCTCTTGAAAAACTGTTTTTT.

This clone was observed a few times. This chain links TRBV6-1 with TRBJ1-5, with TRBD1 identical over 7 bases. This CDR3 has 13 amino acids. J gave up 6 bases and V 3 bases, and 2 bases lay outside the gene matches. CDR1 and CDR2 from the germline V gene are MNHNS and SASEGT. CDR3 amino acids: CASSETGIQPQHF. DNA of the CDR3: TGTGCCAGCAGTGAGACAGGGATTCAGCCCCAGCATTTT.

The chain links TRBV30 to TRBJ1-1, with D hard to call. The CDR3 is 11 amino acids. Per germline, CDR1 GTSNPN and CDR2 SVGIG (reference sequence). V dropped 2 bases and J dropped 8 bases, with 9 bases sitting between them. The CDR3 DNA is TGTGCCTGGAGTAGGAGGGTGGAAGCTTTCTTT. As protein: CAWSRRVEAFF. The full variable domain, its missing parts supplied by reference TRBV30 and TRBJ1-1, is SQTIHQWPATLVQPVGSPLSLECTVEGTSNPNLYWYRQAAGRGLQLLFYSVGIGQISSEVPQNLSASRPQDRQFILSSKKLLLSDSGFYLCAWSRRVEAFFGQGTRLTVV.

The sample holds a few counts of this clone. The CDR3 is CASSDGWNTEAFF. The CDR3 nucleotides are TGTGCCAGCAGTGACGGGTGGAACACTGAAGCTTTCTTT. This chain links TRBV6-1 with TRBJ1-1; D gene ambiguous. Per germline, CDR1 MNHNS and CDR2 SASEGT. V was pared by 3 bases and J by 1 base, with 6 bases between. The CDR3 is 13 residues long.

In this sample, this clone turned up a few times. J is TRBJ2-2 and V is TRBV5-4; 10 bases match TRBD2. Losses at the gene ends were 4 bases for V and 1 base for J; bases not matched to a gene: 7. The CDR3 sequence is 17 residues long. Looked up from germline, CDR1 is SGHNT and CDR2 is YYREEE (reference sequence). This CDR3 is CASSSPSGSRNTGELFF. CDR3 nucleotide sequence: TGTGCCAGCAGCAGCCCTAGCGGGAGCAGGAACACCGGGGAGCTGTTTTTT.

The chain recombines TRBV5-1 with TRBJ2-1; D uncertain. The germline CDR1 and CDR2 sequences are SGHRS and YFSETQ. The CDR3 extends over 15 amino acids. V shed 4 bases and J shed 5 bases, with 16 bases lying between them. This chain's CDR3 is CASSPRSSEDNEQFF. The CDR3 nucleotides read TGCGCCAGCAGCCCCCGCTCCAGCGAAGACAATGAGCAGTTCTTC. Variable domain in full (rest from reference TRBV5-1 and TRBJ2-1): KAGVTQTPRYLIKTRGQQVTLSCSPISGHRSVSWYQQTPGQGLQFLFEYFSETQRNKGNFPGRFSGRQFSNSRSEMNVSTLELGDSALYLCASSPRSSEDNEQFFGPGTRLTVL.

The rearrangement joins TRBV9 to TRBJ1-1; D remains ambiguous. Per germline, CDR1 SGDLS and CDR2 YYNGEE. CDR3 length equals 15 residues. V lost 2 bases and J 4 bases, leaving 15 bases between the germline ends. The CDR3 DNA reads as TGTGCCAGCAGCGTCGGGGTTGGGTTTACCACTGAAGCTTTCTTT. This encodes CASSVGVGFTTEAFF.

V and J are TRBV28 and TRBJ2-7; TRBD1 matches 8 bases. With 7 bases clipped from V and 4 bases from J, the junction kept 9 bases outside the gene matches. Looked up from germline, CDR1 is MDHEN and CDR2 is SYDVKM. CDR3 size: 14 residues. The CDR3 here is CASTPGQAGYEQYF. CDR3 bases: TGTGCCAGCACCCCGGGACAGGCCGGTTACGAGCAGTACTTC.

This chain links TRBV15 with TRBJ2-3; 10 bases fit TRBD2. V lost 1 base, J lost 5 bases, and 6 bases stayed unmatched. Germline V CDR1 and CDR2: LNHNV, YYDKDF (reference sequence). The length of the CDR3 is 16 residues. The CDR3 DNA follows: TGTGCCACCAGCAGAGTACTAGCGGGGACCGGAGATACGCAGTATTTT. The encoded protein is CATSRVLAGTGDTQYF.